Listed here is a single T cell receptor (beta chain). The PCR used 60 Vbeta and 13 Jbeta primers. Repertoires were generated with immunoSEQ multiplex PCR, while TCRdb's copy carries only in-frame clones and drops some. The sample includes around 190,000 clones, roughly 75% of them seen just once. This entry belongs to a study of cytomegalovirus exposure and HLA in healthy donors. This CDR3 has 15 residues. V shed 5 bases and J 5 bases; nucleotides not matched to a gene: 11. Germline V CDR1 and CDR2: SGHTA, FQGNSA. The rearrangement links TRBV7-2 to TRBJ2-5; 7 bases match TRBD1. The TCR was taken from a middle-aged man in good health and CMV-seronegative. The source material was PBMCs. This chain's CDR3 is CASSTRQGSGETQYF. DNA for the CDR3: TGTGCCAGCAGCACCCGACAGGGTTCAGGGGAGACCCAGTACTTC.